This T cell receptor beta chain was profiled in a study of beta chain features in type 1 diabetes. The entirety of the isolated RNA underwent reverse transcription, so expressed TCRB transcripts were sequenced. The method was immunoSEQ multiplex PCR; TCRdb's version includes in-frame clones alone and lacks a portion of them. This table holds a few hundred thousand clones, over 9.5% found once. In this sample, this clone turned up a few times. Sequenced sample: naive CD4+ T cells from blood. The sequence was obtained from a man aged 18 to 29 in good health.

The DNA of the CDR3 is TGTGCCTGGATCAGCGGACAGGGGAGTGAAAAACTGTTTTTT. Residues: CAWISGQGSEKLFF. This rearrangement joins TRBV30 to TRBJ1-4, with TRBD1 identical over 9 bases. V was clipped by 4 bases and J by 7 bases; unmatched bases: 7. The CDR3 runs to 14 residues. Germline loops: CDR1 GTSNPN, CDR2 SVGIG (reference sequence). Looking up the rest from reference TRBV30 and TRBJ1-4 gives the full variable domain: SQTIHQWPATLVQPVGSPLSLECTVEGTSNPNLYWYRQAAGRGLQLLFYSVGIGQISSEVPQNLSASRPQDRQFILSSKKLLLSDSGFYLCAWISGQGSEKLFFGSGTQLSVL.